This T cell receptor beta chain was identified in a study of T-cell reconstitution after alpha-beta-depleted transplantation in children. The study, taken as a whole, reports: Approximately two months post-transplant, alpha-beta T cells reportedly originated from several hundred expanded graft clones. Among T cells one year after transplant, newly produced cells accounted for most counts and diversity. High day-60 TCRbeta diversity in some patients came from surviving recipient T cells and thymic progenitors.

TCRbeta library construction was performed incorporating unique molecular identifiers. TCRdb re-analysed the PCR reads in MiXCR, keeping a single row per CDR3 protein. The repertoire holds about 900,000 distinct CDR3 sequences, with roughly 29% as singletons. Regarding this clonotype: Its antigen is still unknown.

The sample consisted of PBMCs, mostly from graft donor cells, taken 360 days after TCRalphabeta/CD19-depleted stem cell transplant. This TCR was sampled from a boy younger than two who had a stem cell transplant for SCID, so the T cells may come from the graft donor.

The DNA of the CDR3 is TGTGCCAGCAGCTGGGCTAGCGGGGGCGCGGGCGGGGAGCAGTTCTTC. Translated, it gives CASSWASGGAGGEQFF. V usage is TRBV6-1 and J usage is TRBJ2-1, with TRBD2 matching over 10 bases. Trimming removed 6 bases from V and 10 bases from J; junction bases left unmatched: 15. Germline lookup yields CDR1 MNHNS and CDR2 SASEGT. The CDR3 is made up of 16 amino acids.